The 14 T cell receptor beta chains below were found in one sample sequenced in a study of blood T cell repertoires in COVID-19. TCRdb's copy holds only in-frame clones and misses some; the assay was immunoSEQ multiplex PCR. There are hundreds of thousands of clones in the sample; about nine tenths occur only once, and roughly 6.5% lies in the top ten. Specimen: peripheral blood. These receptors were taken from a man aged 55 to 69 who had recovered from COVID-19.

The sample holds a few counts of this clone. The chain is built from TRBV2 and TRBJ2-5, with TRBD1 as a possible D gene (5 bases). CDR1 is SNHLY and CDR2 is FYNNEI in the germline V gene. There are 15 residues in the CDR3. The V end was cut by 6 bases, the J end by 0 bases, with 14 bases between. CDR3 amino acids: CASSLMTAYQETQYF. The CDR3 DNA is TGTGCCAGCAGCCTGATGACAGCGTACCAAGAGACCCAGTACTTC.

The chain recombines TRBV6-1 with TRBJ1-4; D is perhaps TRBD1 (5 bases). The CDR3 consists of 14 residues. Germline assignment: CDR1 MNHNS and CDR2 SASEGT. The V end was cut by 3 bases, the J end by 8 bases, with 13 bases between. The CDR3 nucleotides read TGTGCCAGCAGTGATTTCGGGAGGGGCGAAAAACTGTTTTTT. It specifies CASSDFGRGEKLFF.

In the case of this clone: One end of the junction is discordant with germline, which a read error may explain. The chain has TRBV6-6 and TRBJ2-7; the match to TRBD1 covers 10 bases. Germline V CDR1 and CDR2: MNHNY, SVGAGI (reference sequence). The CDR3 spans 15 residues. The CDR3 coding sequence is TGTGCCAGCAGCTACTCCGGGACAGGGGTTTACGAGCAGTACTTC. It translates to CASSYSGTGVYEQYF.

This sequence joins TRBV6-5 and TRBJ2-2; no definite D call. Germline V gene data show CDR1 as MNHEY and CDR2 as SVGAGI. V lost 6 bases to trimming and J lost 7 bases, with 9 bases between them. This CDR3 region has 12 residues. CDR3 loop: CASSRGNGELFF. In nucleotides, the CDR3 is TGTGCCAGCAGCCGCGGTAACGGGGAGCTGTTTTTT.

The rearrangement uses TRBV11-2 and TRBJ2-5; TRBD1 agrees at 12 bases. The length of the CDR3 is 15 residues. With 5 bases clipped from V and 10 bases from J, the junction kept 11 bases outside the gene matches. Germline V gene lookup returns CDR1 SGHAT and CDR2 FQNNGV. In nucleotides, the CDR3 is TGTGCCAGCAGCCCCAGGCCGGGACAGGGGGCTGGCCAGTACTTC. It codes for CASSPRPGQGAGQYF.

In nucleotides, the CDR3 is TGTGCCAGCAGTGCACAGGGCGGCACTGAAGCTTTCTTT. This gives the protein CASSAQGGTEAFF. The chain employs TRBV2 and TRBJ1-1; the D gene is possibly TRBD1 (6 bases). The V gene lost 4 bases and the J gene lost 4 bases, with 10 bases spanning the gap. There are 13 residues in the CDR3. CDR1 SNHLY and CDR2 FYNNEI come from the germline V gene. Together with reference TRBV2 and TRBJ1-1, the CDR3 gives the full variable domain: EPEVTQTPSHQVTQMGQEVILRCVPISNHLYFYWYRQILGQKVEFLVSFYNNEISEKSEIFDDQFSVERPDGSNFTLKIRSTKLEDSAMYFCASSAQGGTEAFFGQGTRLTVV.

The chain links TRBV5-5 to TRBJ1-5; TRBD1 matches at 9 bases. CDR1 and CDR2 from the germline V gene are SGHKS and YYEKEE (reference sequence). The CDR3 totals 15 residues. V shed 7 bases and J 4 bases; nucleotides not matched to a gene: 9. The CDR3 nucleotides read TGTGCCAGCGTTATTCCCGGGACAGGGAATCAGCCCCAGCATTTT. It translates to CASVIPGTGNQPQHF.

This chain uses TRBV5-1 with TRBJ2-1, with D perhaps matching TRBD1 (6 bases). The CDR3 spans 13 residues. In germline, CDR1 is SGHRS, CDR2 YFSETQ. V lost 1 base and J 4 bases, leaving 6 bases between the germline ends. The CDR3, as DNA: TGCGCCAGCAGCTTGACAGGGTACAATGAGCAGTTCTTC. This encodes CASSLTGYNEQFF.

The count of this clone is one. This chain uses TRBV7-9 with TRBJ2-4; D possibly corresponds to TRBD2 (6 bases). The CDR3 is made up of 15 amino acids. V shed 5 bases and J shed 3 bases, with 14 bases lying between them. Germline values: CDR1 SEHNR, CDR2 FQNEAQ (reference sequence). CDR3 loop: CASSKDYANKNIQYF. The CDR3 region has the DNA TGTGCCAGCAGCAAGGACTACGCCAACAAAAACATTCAGTACTTC.

The chain uses TRBV12-5 and TRBJ1-6; D call uncertain. Trimming stripped 11 bases from V and 12 bases from J, with 17 bases between. The CDR3 is 12 amino acids. Germline loops: CDR1 LGHNT, CDR2 FRNRAP. The CDR3 reads CASFPPPLPLHF. The CDR3 bases are TGTGCTTCCTTCCCCCCCCCGTTACCCCTCCACTTT.

V gene TRBV28 combines with J gene TRBJ1-5; 7 nucleotides match TRBD1. V dropped 2 bases and J dropped 4; count of bases not matched to a gene: 5. The germline V gene has CDR1 MDHEN and CDR2 SYDVKM. The CDR3 contains 15 residues. In DNA, the CDR3 is TGTGCCAGCAGTTTACCCGGGACAGCGAATCAGCCCCAGCATTTT. Translation gives CASSLPGTANQPQHF.

This rearrangement joins TRBV7-2 to TRBJ2-2, with D tentatively TRBD1 (5 bases). The CDR3 loop spans 15 amino acids. CDR1 is SGHTA, CDR2 FQGNSA, per germline. Trimming pared 1 base from V and 4 bases from J, leaving 10 bases between. CDR3 DNA sequence: TGTGCCAGCAGCTTAGGTCAGGGCCTCACCGGGGAGCTGTTTTTT. Its protein is CASSLGQGLTGELFF. The variable domain in full, completed from reference TRBV7-2 and TRBJ2-2, reads GAGVSQSPSNKVTEKGKDVELRCDPISGHTALYWYRQSLGQGLEFLIYFQGNSAPDKSGLPSDRFSAERTGGSVSTLTIQRTQQEDSAVYLCASSLGQGLTGELFFGEGSRLTVL.

The chain couples TRBV7-3 to TRBJ2-7; 8 nucleotides match TRBD1. There are 15 residues in the CDR3. V shed 5 bases and J 5 bases; nucleotides not matched to a gene: 11. The germline gives CDR1 SGHTA, CDR2 FQGTGA. This CDR3 is CASSLFRTGYHEQYF. The DNA for the CDR3 is TGTGCCAGCAGCCTCTTCCGGACAGGGTACCACGAGCAGTACTTC.

The gene calls are TRBV5-1 and TRBJ1-2, with a tentative D call TRBD1 (6 bases). The CDR3 loop spans 14 amino acids. The V end lost 4 bases, the J end lost 4 bases, and 14 bases lay between the germline ends. Germline CDR1 and CDR2: SGHRS and YFSETQ. CDR3 protein: CASSQGQNFYGYTF. CDR3 in DNA: TGCGCCAGCAGCCAAGGACAGAACTTCTATGGCTACACCTTC.